The 7 T cell receptor beta chains in this list originate from one sample, sequenced in a study of blood T cell repertoires in COVID-19. Sequencing used immunoSEQ multiplex PCR; TCRdb keeps in-frame clones, though not all of them. Of tens of thousands of clones listed, about nine tenths are singletons. Specimen: peripheral blood. The origin of the receptors is a woman of 80 years or more with acute or convalescent COVID-19.

The chain recombines TRBV11-2 with TRBJ1-1; 7 bases line up with TRBD1. CDR1 and CDR2 (germline): SGHAT, FQNNGV. This CDR3 contains 16 residues. Trimming at V came to 5 bases and at J to 1 base, leaving 10 bases not matched to a gene. CDR3 in DNA: TGTGCCAGCAGCCTTACGGGGACAGCCCGGAACACTGAAGCTTTCTTT. Protein: CASSLTGTARNTEAFF.

This clone has only one observation. The rearrangement joins TRBV15 to TRBJ1-6; no reliable D call. V lost 11 bases and J lost 11, with 16 bases in between. CDR1 LNHNV and CDR2 YYDKDF come from the germline V gene (reference sequence). CDR3 size: 12 residues. CDR3 in amino acids: CAVGMRDTPLHF. The CDR3 region has the DNA TGTGCCGTTGGGATGAGGGATACACCCCTCCACTTT.

This chain uses TRBV28 with TRBJ2-5; possible D gene TRBD2, 6 bases. Germline values: CDR1 MDHEN, CDR2 SYDVKM. V was pared by 5 bases and J by 5 bases, with 18 bases between. This CDR3 region has 15 residues. As DNA, the CDR3 is TGTGCCAGCAGTCCAAGGAACGGGGGTAGGGAGACCCAGTACTTC. Protein sequence: CASSPRNGGRETQYF.

This chain uses TRBV6-5 with TRBJ1-1; TRBD1 agrees at 10 bases. The trim removed 8 bases at V and 1 base at J, leaving 4 bases unmatched. The V gene's germline CDR1 is MNHEY and CDR2 SVGAGI. The CDR3 contains 14 residues. CDR3 protein: CASRQGARNTEAFF. CDR3 in DNA: TGTGCCAGCCGACAGGGGGCGCGGAACACTGAAGCTTTCTTT.

The rearrangement uses TRBV5-1 and TRBJ2-7; 10 nucleotides line up with TRBD1. Per the germline V gene, CDR1 is SGHRS and CDR2 is YFSETQ. The CDR3 covers 14 residues. V shed 4 bases, J shed 4 bases, and the junction held 5 bases outside the gene matches. The CDR3: CASSLGQGGYEQYF. Written as DNA, the CDR3 is TGCGCCAGCAGCCTCGGACAGGGGGGGTACGAGCAGTACTTC.

This clone was seen once. This chain joins TRBV5-4 and TRBJ1-1, with D hard to call. The CDR3 runs 14 residues. Trimming took 0 bases from V and 5 from J, leaving 11 bases between them. The germline CDR1 and CDR2 sequences are SGHNT and YYREEE (reference sequence). CDR3 in amino acids: CASSLGPGRTEAFF. The CDR3 DNA sequence: TGTGCCAGCAGCTTGGGCCCGGGGAGGACTGAAGCTTTCTTT.

V and J are TRBV6-5 and TRBJ1-5, with D perhaps TRBD1 (5 bases). CDR1 is MNHEY, CDR2 SVGAGI, per germline. Trimming stripped 6 bases from V and 0 bases from J, with 12 bases between. CDR3 length: 15 amino acids. DNA for the CDR3: TGTGCCAGCAGGCGGGACGGCGATAGCAATCAGCCCCAGCATTTT. Translation: CASRRDGDSNQPQHF.